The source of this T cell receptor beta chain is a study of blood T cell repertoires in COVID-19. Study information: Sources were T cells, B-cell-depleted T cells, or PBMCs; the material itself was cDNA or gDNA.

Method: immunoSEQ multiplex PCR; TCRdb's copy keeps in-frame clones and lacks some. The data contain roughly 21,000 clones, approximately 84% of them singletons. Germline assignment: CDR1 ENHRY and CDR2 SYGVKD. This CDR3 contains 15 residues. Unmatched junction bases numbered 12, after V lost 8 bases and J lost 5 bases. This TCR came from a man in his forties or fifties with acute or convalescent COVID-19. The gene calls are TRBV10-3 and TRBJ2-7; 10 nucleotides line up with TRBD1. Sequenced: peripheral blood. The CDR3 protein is CAIRKDRGRVDEQYF. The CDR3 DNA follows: TGTGCCATCCGGAAGGACAGGGGGAGGGTCGACGAGCAGTACTTC.